This TCR beta chain was obtained from a study of cytomegalovirus exposure and HLA in healthy donors. Concerning this clone: The antigen remains unidentified. The same CDR3 arises from other DNA sequences in this sample as well.

V was clipped by 0 bases and J by 2 bases; unmatched bases: 4. Looked up from germline, CDR1 is LGHNA and CDR2 is YSLEER. The CDR3 has 16 amino acids. Study results and caveats: A link between a missense DCLRE1C variant and TCR beta V- and J-gene trimming emerged from a later analysis. Rarity characterized most TCR sequences, yet some public TCRs appeared in many donors.

Primers for the PCR totalled 60 Vbeta and 13 Jbeta. Data came from immunoSEQ multiplex PCR; TCRdb stores just in-frame clones and leaves some out. This sample carries over 150,000 clones, 77% of them seen once, and the ten largest clones take about 1.4%. The sequence was obtained from a woman aged 30 to 39 in good health and CMV-seropositive. Input material: PBMCs. The V call is TRBV4-3, the J call TRBJ2-1; 7 bases agree with TRBD2. This chain's CDR3 is CASSQDWEGPYNEQFF. Written as DNA, the CDR3 is TGCGCCAGCAGCCAAGATTGGGAGGGGCCCTACAATGAGCAGTTCTTC.